The 30 T cell receptor beta chains presented below share a single source sample, sequenced in a study of shared clonotypes between healthy human individuals. CD45RO-negative, CCR7-selected cells formed the naive CD8 fraction, which excluded terminally differentiated effector memory CD45RA+ cells. Method: immunoSEQ multiplex PCR; TCRdb's copy keeps in-frame clones and lacks some. The table shows some 630,000 clones, with around 96% occurring only once. Input material: naive CD8+ T cells sorted from blood. The receptors derive from a woman younger than 45 in good health.

Written as DNA, the CDR3 is TGTGCCAGCCGATCCGGGCCGGAGGAAGGTGGCTACACCTTC. As protein: CASRSGPEEGGYTF. The V and J genes are TRBV19 and TRBJ1-2; D is uncertain. Germline loops: CDR1 LNHDA, CDR2 SQIVND (reference sequence). Trimming took off 9 bases at V and 7 bases at J, with 21 bases between the two ends. This CDR3 comprises 14 residues.

The chain links TRBV6-1 to TRBJ1-1; D is undetermined. The germline V gene encodes CDR1 MNHNS and CDR2 SASEGT. This CDR3 is built from 14 residues. Trimming removed 2 bases at V and 2 bases at J, with 9 bases between. In DNA form, the CDR3 reads TGTGCCAGCAGTGAATGGGTCCATAACACTGAAGCTTTCTTT. Amino acids: CASSEWVHNTEAFF.

V is TRBV2 and J is TRBJ1-2, with D unclear. V was clipped by 2 bases and J by 3 bases, with 10 bases between them. Germline loops: CDR1 SNHLY, CDR2 FYNNEI. The CDR3 runs 14 residues. This chain's CDR3 is CASSESQDHYGYTF. The CDR3 DNA reads TGTGCCAGCAGTGAAAGCCAGGACCACTATGGCTACACCTTC.

This rearrangement joins TRBV28 to TRBJ2-1; a weak D match, TRBD2 (5 bases). The CDR3 is 15 residues long. The germline gives CDR1 MDHEN, CDR2 SYDVKM. With 5 bases removed from V and 5 bases from J, the gap between germline ends came to 16 bases. CDR3 protein: CASSVSGPTNNEQFF. The DNA of the CDR3 is TGTGCCAGCAGTGTCAGCGGTCCGACTAACAATGAGCAGTTCTTC. The full variable domain, its missing parts supplied by reference TRBV28 and TRBJ2-1, is DVKVTQSSRYLVKRTGEKVFLECVQDMDHENMFWYRQDPGLGLRLIYFSYDVKMKEKGDIPEGYSVSREKKERFSLILESASTNQTSMYLCASSVSGPTNNEQFFGPGTRLTVL.

V gene TRBV7-2 combines with J gene TRBJ2-1, with D tentatively TRBD1 or TRBD2 (5 bases each). This CDR3 comprises 14 residues. Trimming removed 3 bases at V and 8 bases at J, with 14 bases between. Germline CDR1 is SGHTA and CDR2 is FQGNSA. The CDR3 is CASSFGGRVDEQFF. Written as DNA, the CDR3 is TGTGCCAGCAGCTTTGGAGGCAGGGTTGATGAGCAGTTCTTC.

CDR3 region: CASSIGQGTDTQYF. The CDR3 DNA reads TGTGCCAGCAGCATCGGACAGGGCACAGATACGCAGTATTTT. The V and J genes are TRBV5-6 and TRBJ2-3, with 7 positions matching TRBD1. The CDR3 consists of 14 residues. CDR1 and CDR2 (germline): SGHDT, YYEEEE. V was clipped by 4 bases and J by 1 base; unmatched bases: 3.

The chain recombines TRBV5-4 with TRBJ2-5, with D tentatively TRBD1 (7 bases). The CDR3 runs 12 residues. The germline gives CDR1 SGHNT, CDR2 YYREEE (reference sequence). V shed 10 bases and J shed 1 base, with 11 bases lying between them. DNA of the CDR3: TGTGCCCAGGGGGGCAGCCAAGAGACCCAGTACTTC. It yields the protein CAQGGSQETQYF.

This chain connects TRBV9 to TRBJ2-1; D is uncertain. From germline, CDR1 is SGDLS and CDR2 YYNGEE. The CDR3 covers 14 residues. Trimming cost V 3 bases and J 5 bases, with 12 bases left between them. The CDR3, as DNA: TGTGCCAGCAGCGGTGGAGTAGGCGACAATGAGCAGTTCTTC. This encodes CASSGGVGDNEQFF.

V is TRBV4-1 and J is TRBJ1-4, with 8 bases lining up with TRBD1. Germline assignment: CDR1 MGHRA and CDR2 YSYEKL. The trim removed 1 base at V and 9 bases at J, leaving 13 bases unmatched. This CDR3 has 17 residues. The CDR3 coding sequence is TGCGCCAGCAGCCAAGGTCTCAGGGGGCGCGGGGGAAAAAAACTGTTTTTT. Its protein is CASSQGLRGRGGKKLFF.

The DNA for the CDR3 is TGTGCCACCAGCAGAGAGGGGAACAGGCTGAACACTGAAGCTTTCTTT. Its translation is CATSREGNRLNTEAFF. The rearrangement links TRBV15 to TRBJ1-1; a weak D match, TRBD1 (5 bases). Germline values: CDR1 LNHNV, CDR2 YYDKDF (reference sequence). This CDR3 is 16 amino acids long. Trimming cost V 0 bases and J 0 bases, with 11 bases left between them.

The genes are TRBV5-1 and TRBJ2-2, with D maybe TRBD2 (6 bases). CDR1 SGHRS and CDR2 YFSETQ come from the germline V gene. Trimming pared 4 bases from V and 2 bases from J, leaving 12 bases between. The CDR3 is made up of 15 amino acids. The CDR3 is CASSHGTSNTGELFF. DNA of the CDR3: TGCGCCAGCAGCCACGGGACTTCTAACACCGGGGAGCTGTTTTTT.

The chain couples TRBV7-9 to TRBJ2-1, with D unresolved. The CDR3 extends over 13 amino acids. V lost 5 bases to trimming and J lost 9 bases, with 14 bases between them. Germline values: CDR1 SEHNR, CDR2 FQNEAQ (reference sequence). CDR3 in DNA: TGTGCCAGCAGCCACGATAGAGGTGGTGAGCAGTTCTTC. Its translation is CASSHDRGGEQFF.

This chain's CDR3 is CASRSVLTTNYGYTF. The CDR3, as DNA: TGCGCCAGCAGGTCAGTCCTAACGACTAACTATGGCTACACCTTC. The gene calls are TRBV4-1 and TRBJ1-2; D is unresolved. CDR1 is MGHRA and CDR2 is YSYEKL in the germline V gene. With 6 bases removed from V and 0 bases from J, the gap between germline ends came to 14 bases. The length of the CDR3 is 15 residues.

The chain uses TRBV5-4 and TRBJ1-1; D perhaps matches TRBD1 (6 bases). Trimming pared 2 bases from V and 4 bases from J, leaving 12 bases between. The CDR3 runs 14 residues. CDR1 SGHNT and CDR2 YYREEE come from the germline V gene (reference sequence). CDR3 DNA: TGTGCCAGCAGCTTTACAGGGTCCCCCACTGAAGCTTTCTTT. Translating it yields CASSFTGSPTEAFF.

V gene TRBV9 combines with J gene TRBJ1-2; TRBD1 aligns across 7 bases. With V trimmed by 6 bases and J by 8 bases, 7 bases remained unmatched. The CDR3 covers 12 residues. Germline values: CDR1 SGDLS, CDR2 YYNGEE. The CDR3 coding sequence is TGTGCCAGCACAAAACAGGGGTACGGCTACACCTTC. This translates into CASTKQGYGYTF.

This clone was picked up one time. The J gene is TRBJ2-7, the V gene TRBV5-1; a weak D match, TRBD2 (6 bases). The CDR3 length is 14 residues. The germline V gene has CDR1 SGHRS and CDR2 YFSETQ. Trimming stripped 2 bases from V and 2 bases from J, with 11 bases between. The CDR3 sequence is CASSFGTAPYEQYF. In DNA, the CDR3 is TGCGCCAGCAGCTTTGGGACTGCTCCCTACGAGCAGTACTTC.

J is TRBJ2-5 and V is TRBV10-1; D uncertain. The DNA matches TRBJ2-7 better at its end, which makes the J call doubtful. This CDR3 contains 14 residues. Germline assignment: CDR1 WNHNN and CDR2 SYGVQD (reference sequence). The CDR3 loop reads CASSVGLISYEQYF. For the CDR3, the DNA is TGCGCCAGCAGTGTTGGGTTAATCTCCTACGAGCAGTACTTC.

The rearrangement joins TRBV9 to TRBJ2-7; possibly TRBD2 for D (6 bases). The CDR3 is 16 residues long. CDR1 SGDLS and CDR2 YYNGEE come from the germline V gene. Trimming removed 1 base at V and 2 bases at J, with 16 bases between. The CDR3 is CASSVSAISGAYEQYF. Here the CDR3 DNA reads TGTGCCAGCAGCGTATCGGCAATTTCGGGAGCCTACGAGCAGTACTTC. Looking up the rest from reference TRBV9 and TRBJ2-7 gives the full variable domain: DSGVTQTPKHLITATGQRVTLRCSPRSGDLSVYWYQQSLDQGLQFLIQYYNGEERAKGNILERFSAQQFPDLHSELNLSSLELGDSALYFCASSVSAISGAYEQYFGPGTRLTVT.

The chain is built from TRBV27 and TRBJ2-7; 7 bases align to TRBD1. Trimming cost V 1 base and J 4 bases; bases outside gene matches: 7. CDR3 size: 15 residues. Germline V CDR1 and CDR2: MNHEY, SMNVEV (reference sequence). The CDR3 sequence is CASSLLGQGVYEQYF. Here the CDR3 DNA reads TGTGCCAGCAGTTTATTAGGGCAGGGGGTTTACGAGCAGTACTTC.

As DNA, the CDR3 is TGTGCCAGCAGCTGGACAGGGGGCAATGAGCAGTTCTTC. This gives the protein CASSWTGGNEQFF. The V and J genes are TRBV7-9 and TRBJ2-1, with 10 bases fitting TRBD1. From germline, CDR1 is SEHNR and CDR2 FQNEAQ (reference sequence). The CDR3 runs to 13 residues. With V trimmed by 4 bases and J by 6 bases, 0 bases remained unmatched. The whole variable domain, filled in from reference TRBV7-9 and TRBJ2-1, reads DTGVSQNPRHKITKRGQNVTFRCDPISEHNRLYWYRQTLGQGPEFLTYFQNEAQLEKSRLLSDRFSAERPKGSFSTLEIQRTEQGDSAMYLCASSWTGGNEQFFGPGTRLTVL.

The J gene is TRBJ1-5, the V gene TRBV19, with D unclear. This CDR3 spans 15 amino acids. The V end lost 3 bases, the J end lost 8 bases, and 17 bases lay between the germline ends. Germline V gives CDR1 LNHDA, CDR2 SQIVND (reference sequence). The CDR3 coding sequence is TGTGCCAGTAGTATGAGGTTTGGAAGTTCGGAGCCCCAGCATTTT. It specifies CASSMRFGSSEPQHF.

The chain recombines TRBV28 with TRBJ1-1; the match to TRBD1 covers 8 bases. J lost 3 bases, V lost 4 bases, and 7 bases had no gene match. From germline, CDR1 is MDHEN and CDR2 SYDVKM. This CDR3 is built from 15 residues. CDR3 nucleotides: TGTGCCAGCAGTTCCCACAGGGGGGACGACACTGAAGCTTTCTTT. Translated: CASSSHRGDDTEAFF. Full variable domain (remainder filled in from reference TRBV28 and TRBJ1-1): DVKVTQSSRYLVKRTGEKVFLECVQDMDHENMFWYRQDPGLGLRLIYFSYDVKMKEKGDIPEGYSVSREKKERFSLILESASTNQTSMYLCASSSHRGDDTEAFFGQGTRLTVV.

This chain joins TRBV4-1 and TRBJ1-1; D may be TRBD1 (5 bases). Germline CDR1 MGHRA, CDR2 YSYEKL. The CDR3 is 14 residues long. The CDR3 is CARQDRFTNTEAFF. The CDR3 DNA reads TGCGCGAGACAAGACAGATTCACGAACACTGAAGCTTTCTTT.

The chain combines TRBV7-9 with TRBJ2-1; D is unclear. From germline, CDR1 is SEHNR and CDR2 FQNEAQ (reference sequence). CDR3 length equals 15 residues. With 1 base removed from V and 2 bases from J, the gap between germline ends came to 9 bases. CDR3 sequence reads: CASSLELPAYNEQFF. Here the CDR3 DNA reads TGTGCCAGCAGCTTAGAACTGCCAGCCTACAATGAGCAGTTCTTC.

The chain links TRBV10-1 to TRBJ2-2, with D uncertain. Germline V gene sequence: CDR1 WNHNN, CDR2 SYGVQD (reference sequence). The V end lost 8 bases, the J end lost 2 bases, and 15 bases lay between the germline ends. The CDR3 sequence is 15 residues long. CDR3 loop: CASQGDKKNTGELFF. The CDR3 nucleotides are TGCGCCAGCCAAGGAGACAAAAAAAACACCGGGGAGCTGTTTTTT.

The chain combines TRBV4-2 with TRBJ2-3, with D hard to call. With 0 bases removed from V and 2 bases from J, the gap between germline ends came to 6 bases. Per germline, CDR1 LGHNA and CDR2 YNFKEQ. The CDR3 is made up of 14 amino acids. The CDR3 loop is CASSQEVSTDTQYF. The DNA of the CDR3 is TGTGCCAGCAGCCAAGAGGTCTCCACAGATACGCAGTATTTT.

The J gene is TRBJ2-1, the V gene TRBV27; 9 bases line up with TRBD2. V lost 2 bases to trimming and J lost 8 bases; unmatched junction nucleotides: 4. CDR3 length: 14 residues. The germline CDR1 and CDR2 sequences are MNHEY and SMNVEV (reference sequence). The CDR3 coding sequence is TGTGCCAGCAGTTTACACCCTAGCGGGGATGAGCAGTTCTTC. This gives the protein CASSLHPSGDEQFF.

The chain has TRBV19 and TRBJ2-1; perhaps TRBD2 as D (6 bases). V lost 5 bases and J lost 12, with 14 bases in between. CDR1 is LNHDA and CDR2 is SQIVND in the germline V gene (reference sequence). CDR3 size: 12 residues. The CDR3 DNA follows: TGTGCCAGTAGTGTCCCTCCCGGGGGGCAGTTCTTC. This encodes CASSVPPGGQFF.

CDR3 loop: CASSLVGSGQGITEAFF. As DNA, the CDR3 is TGCGCCAGCAGCTTGGTCGGTTCGGGTCAGGGGATAACTGAAGCTTTCTTT. The rearrangement links TRBV5-1 to TRBJ1-1; D perhaps matches TRBD1 (6 bases). V was cut by 0 bases and J by 5 bases, with 20 bases left in between. The CDR3 sequence is 17 residues long. Germline V gene lookup returns CDR1 SGHRS and CDR2 YFSETQ. Full variable domain (outside the CDR3, taken from reference TRBV5-1 and TRBJ1-1): KAGVTQTPRYLIKTRGQQVTLSCSPISGHRSVSWYQQTPGQGLQFLFEYFSETQRNKGNFPGRFSGRQFSNSRSEMNVSTLELGDSALYLCASSLVGSGQGITEAFFGQGTRLTVV.

On this clone itself: The same CDR3 can be traced to other DNA sequences in this sample. J is TRBJ1-1 and V is TRBV7-9, with unresolved D. Germline-derived CDR1 and CDR2 are SEHNR and FQNEAQ (reference sequence). The CDR3 has 11 amino acids. The V end was cut by 2 bases, the J end by 2 bases, with 0 bases between. The CDR3 here is CASSLNTEAFF. In nucleotides, the CDR3 is TGTGCCAGCAGCTTAAACACTGAAGCTTTCTTT.